The text below deals with one T cell receptor beta chain. PCR amplification relied on 60 Vbeta primers (plus 13 Jbeta primers). Assay used: immunoSEQ multiplex PCR; TCRdb lists only in-frame clones, some missing. The sample comprises 120,000 or so clones, more than 80% of which are singletons, and about 1.8% rests with the top ten. This CDR3 has 13 residues. Germline V lookup: CDR1 SGHTA, CDR2 FQGNSA. V was trimmed by 3 bases and J by 8 bases, leaving 10 bases between them. This sample stems from a study of cytomegalovirus exposure and HLA in healthy donors. Overall study context: Around 83% of 350 to 400 genotyped donors fell in the Caucasian-associated ancestry cluster.

The clonotype was recovered from a man aged 35 to 55 in good health and CMV-seronegative. This rearrangement joins TRBV7-2 to TRBJ1-4, with D perhaps matching TRBD1 (6 bases). The sequencing input was PBMCs. CDR3 DNA sequence: TGTGCCAGCAGCTTCACAGGGTCCGAAAAACTGTTTTTT. Translated, it gives CASSFTGSEKLFF.